This T cell receptor (beta chain) is drawn from a study of T cells in placental villitis. The study in broad terms: Placental TCR-beta repertoires were compared across villitis of unknown etiology, gestational-age-matched unaffected controls, and infectious villitis in order to test an allograft-versus-infection hypothesis. The investigation overall reported the following: Because the paraffin blocks included small amounts of decidua, some of the captured T cells, particularly in controls, may have been decidual rather than villous infiltrates. Villitis of unknown etiology placentae showed higher clonality than controls (median 0.057 versus 0.006, p=0.0025), indicating clonal expansion. Expanded clones in villitis of unknown etiology were largely private to each placenta, suggesting no single initiating antigen. CMV-specific clone frequencies were lower in villitis of unknown etiology than in infectious CMV cases (around 0.001 vs 0.01), and villitis of unknown etiology did not differ from controls on this measure. Sequencing bulk tissue made it impossible to distinguish helper, regulatory or cytotoxic T cells or to tell maternal from fetal T cells, and the approach excluded gamma-delta receptors.

Notes on this clone: Its target antigen remains unknown. No quality values exist for individual bases; no much larger clone is one base distant.

The V end gives up 5 bases and the J end 1 base, leaving 3 bases in the junction not matched to a gene. The CDR3 runs 15 amino acids, cysteine and phenylalanine included. Only the CDR3 portion is preserved as DNA: 45 bases, with reading frame beginning at the first base. CDR1 KGHSH and CDR2 LQKENI were looked up in the germline V gene. The immunoSEQ v4 bias-controlled multiplex PCR assay, performed blinded to group allocation, was used to amplify TCR-beta CDR3 regions from genomic DNA. To estimate the quantities of nucleated cells and T cells in each sample, reference gene primers were added alongside the TCR-beta primers. Sequencing of the libraries was performed on an Illumina MiSeq with a 100-cycle paired-end protocol. The study's own analysis went as follows. In the immunoSEQ Analyzer software, diversity and richness were calculated, with richness measured by iChao1 and clonality based on Pielou evenness and Shannon diversity on a 0-1 scale where a higher value means less diversity. Using confidence 3 and substitution 2, CDR3 amino acid sequences together with their V/J genes were queried against VDJdb for CMV, EBV and influenza A specificities. The Morisita-Horn index was used to assess how much TCR-beta amino acid clonotypes overlapped between the villitis of unknown etiology, infectious villitis and control repertoires. TCRdb carries this immuneACCESS record with in-frame sequences only. Its versions omit some clonotypes, under half of them owing to an unresolved V gene in the studies checked, with the rest unexplained. V and J calls and clone size follow that table, whereas D and trimming were derived from the DNA. Within this sample are roughly 2,100 clones, with more than 65% of them counted one time only. Jointly, the top ten make up 11% of the sample.

Using the Amsterdam Criteria, researchers selected roughly 9 placentae that carried a pathological diagnosis of high-grade villitis of unknown etiology. Compared with both the control and infectious villitis groups, mothers with villitis of unknown etiology had significantly higher gravidity and parity as well as more prior miscarriages. After delivery, the placentae were collected and evaluated both grossly and histologically, and only then was archival tissue selected. Five 10-micron scrolls were cut from each FFPE block, and DNA was isolated using the AllPrep DNA/RNA FFPE Tissue kit. NanoDrop was used to check DNA concentration and purity, and a Bioanalyzer was used to assess RNA quality.

The sequenced sample was placental tissue containing maternal and fetal cells. Recombination connected TRBV18 to TRBJ1-5; the junction holds 9 bases that match TRBD1. The source of this sequence is a human patient with villitis of unknown etiology; the placental T cells may come from both mother and fetus. The CDR3 region: CASSGGTGSNQPQHF. The nucleotides are TGTGCCAGCTCAGGGGGGACAGGGAGCAATCAGCCCCAGCATTTT. The variable domain in full, with residues beyond the CDR3 obtained from the reference TRBV18 and TRBJ1-5 genes, is NAGVMQNPRHLVRRRGQEARLRCSPMKGHSHVYWYRQLPEEGLKFMVYLQKENIIDESGMPKERFSAEFPKEGPSILRIQQVVRGDSAAYFCASSGGTGSNQPQHFGDGTRLSIL.